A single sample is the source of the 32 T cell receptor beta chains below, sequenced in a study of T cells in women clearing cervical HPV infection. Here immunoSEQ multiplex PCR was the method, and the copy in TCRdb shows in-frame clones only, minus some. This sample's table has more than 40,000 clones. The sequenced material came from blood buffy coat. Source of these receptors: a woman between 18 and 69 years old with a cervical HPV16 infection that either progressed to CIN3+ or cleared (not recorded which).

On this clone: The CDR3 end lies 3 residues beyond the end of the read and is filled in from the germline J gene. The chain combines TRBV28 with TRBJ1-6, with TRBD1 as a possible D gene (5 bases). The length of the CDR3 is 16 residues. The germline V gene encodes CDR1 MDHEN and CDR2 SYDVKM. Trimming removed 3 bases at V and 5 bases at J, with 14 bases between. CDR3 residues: CASSFLGGGNNSPLHF. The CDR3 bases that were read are TGTGCCAGCAGTTTCCTCGGGGGGGGAAATAATTCACCC.

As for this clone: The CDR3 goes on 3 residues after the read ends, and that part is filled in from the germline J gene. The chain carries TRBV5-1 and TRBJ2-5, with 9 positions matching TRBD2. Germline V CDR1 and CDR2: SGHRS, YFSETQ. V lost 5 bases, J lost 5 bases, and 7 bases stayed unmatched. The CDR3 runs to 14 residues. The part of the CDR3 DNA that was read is TGCGCCAGCAGGACTAGCGGTACATTCGAGACC. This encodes CASRTSGTFET. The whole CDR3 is CASRTSGTFETQYF. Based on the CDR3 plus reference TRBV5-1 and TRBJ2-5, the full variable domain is KAGVTQTPRYLIKTRGQQVTLSCSPISGHRSVSWYQQTPGQGLQFLFEYFSETQRNKGNFPGRFSGRQFSNSRSEMNVSTLELGDSALYLCASRTSGTFETQYFGPGTRLLVL.

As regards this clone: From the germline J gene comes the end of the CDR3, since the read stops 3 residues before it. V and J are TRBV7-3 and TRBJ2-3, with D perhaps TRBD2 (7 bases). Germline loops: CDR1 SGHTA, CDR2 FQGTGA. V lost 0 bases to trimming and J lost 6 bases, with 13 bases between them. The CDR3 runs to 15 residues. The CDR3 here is CASSLTRGALDTQYF. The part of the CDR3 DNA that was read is TGTGCCAGCAGCTTAACTCGGGGGGCCCTTGATACG.

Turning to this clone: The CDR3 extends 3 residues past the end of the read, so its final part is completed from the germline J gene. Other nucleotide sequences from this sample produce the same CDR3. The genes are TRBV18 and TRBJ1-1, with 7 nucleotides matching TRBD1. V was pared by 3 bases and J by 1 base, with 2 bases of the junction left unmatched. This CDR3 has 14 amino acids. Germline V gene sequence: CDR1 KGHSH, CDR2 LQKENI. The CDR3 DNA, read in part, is TGTGCCAGCTCACCTCCAGGGGGGAACACTGAA. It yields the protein CASSPPGGNTE. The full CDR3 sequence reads CASSPPGGNTEAFF.

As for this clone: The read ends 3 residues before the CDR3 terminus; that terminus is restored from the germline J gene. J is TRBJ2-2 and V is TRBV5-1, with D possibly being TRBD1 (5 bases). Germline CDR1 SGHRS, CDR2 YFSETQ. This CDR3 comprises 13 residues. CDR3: CASSFRAGDELFF. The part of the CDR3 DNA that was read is TGCGCCAGCAGCTTCAGGGCAGGCGACGAG. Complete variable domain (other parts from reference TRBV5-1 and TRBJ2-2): KAGVTQTPRYLIKTRGQQVTLSCSPISGHRSVSWYQQTPGQGLQFLFEYFSETQRNKGNFPGRFSGRQFSNSRSEMNVSTLELGDSALYLCASSFRAGDELFFGEGSRLTVL.

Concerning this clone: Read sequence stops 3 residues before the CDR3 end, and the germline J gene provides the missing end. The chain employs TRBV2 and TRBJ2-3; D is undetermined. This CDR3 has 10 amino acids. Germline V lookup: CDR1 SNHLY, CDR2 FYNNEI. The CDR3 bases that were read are TGTGCCAGCACGGGTTTCACG. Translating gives CASTGFT. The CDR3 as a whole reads CASTGFTQYF.

The chain's CDR3 is CSAVRGPPGDTQYF. Partial CDR3 DNA: TGCAGTGCTGTTAGGGGGCCCCCCGGGGATACG. The chain carries TRBV20-1 and TRBJ2-3; TRBD1 matches at 7 bases. The read terminates 3 residues before the CDR3 end, so the remaining end is supplied by the germline J gene. The CDR3 length is 14 residues. Germline V gene lookup returns CDR1 DFQATT and CDR2 SNEGSKA (reference sequence). V lost 5 bases and J lost 6; bases outside the gene matches: 11.

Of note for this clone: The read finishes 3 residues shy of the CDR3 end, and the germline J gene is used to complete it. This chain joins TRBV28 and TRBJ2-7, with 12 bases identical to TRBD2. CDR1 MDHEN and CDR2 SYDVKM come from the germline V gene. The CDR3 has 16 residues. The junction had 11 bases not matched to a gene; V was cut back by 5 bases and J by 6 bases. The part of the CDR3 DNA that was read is TGTGCCAGCAGTCCCGCCGGCGCTAGCGGGGGGGCCGAG. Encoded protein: CASSPAGASGGAE. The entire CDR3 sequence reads CASSPAGASGGAEQYF.

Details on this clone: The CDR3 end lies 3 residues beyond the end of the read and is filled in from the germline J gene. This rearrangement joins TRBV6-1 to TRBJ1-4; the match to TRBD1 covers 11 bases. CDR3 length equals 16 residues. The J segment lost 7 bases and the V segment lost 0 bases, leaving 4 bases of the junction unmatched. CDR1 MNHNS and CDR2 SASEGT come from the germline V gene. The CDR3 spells CASSEAPGTGGEKLFF. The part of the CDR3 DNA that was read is TGTGCCAGCAGTGAAGCGCCCGGGACAGGGGGTGAAAAA.

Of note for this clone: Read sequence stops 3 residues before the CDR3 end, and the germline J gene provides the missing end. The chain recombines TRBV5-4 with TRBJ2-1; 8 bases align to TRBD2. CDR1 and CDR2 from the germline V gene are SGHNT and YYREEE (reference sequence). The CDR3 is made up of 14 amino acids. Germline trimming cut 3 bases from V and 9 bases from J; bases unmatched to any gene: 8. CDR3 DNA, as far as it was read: TGTGCCAGCAGCTCATGGGCGGGGGGAGGTGAG. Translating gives CASSSWAGGGE. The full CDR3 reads CASSSWAGGGEQFF. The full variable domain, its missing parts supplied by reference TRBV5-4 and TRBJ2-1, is ETGVTQSPTHLIKTRGQQVTLRCSSQSGHNTVSWYQQALGQGPQFIFQYYREEENGRGNFPPRFSGLQFPNYSSELNVNALELDDSALYLCASSSWAGGGEQFFGPGTRLTVL.

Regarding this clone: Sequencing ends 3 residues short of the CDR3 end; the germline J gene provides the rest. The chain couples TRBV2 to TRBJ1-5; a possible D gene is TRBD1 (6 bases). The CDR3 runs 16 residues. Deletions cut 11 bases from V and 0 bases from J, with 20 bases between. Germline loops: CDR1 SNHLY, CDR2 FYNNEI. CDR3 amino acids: CAARAPGGNSNQPQHF. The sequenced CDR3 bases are TGTGCCGCAAGGGCCCCGGGGGGCAATAGCAATCAGCCC. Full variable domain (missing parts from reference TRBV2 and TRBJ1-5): EPEVTQTPSHQVTQMGQEVILRCVPISNHLYFYWYRQILGQKVEFLVSFYNNEISEKSEIFDDQFSVERPDGSNFTLKIRSTKLEDSAMYFCAARAPGGNSNQPQHFGDGTRLSIL.

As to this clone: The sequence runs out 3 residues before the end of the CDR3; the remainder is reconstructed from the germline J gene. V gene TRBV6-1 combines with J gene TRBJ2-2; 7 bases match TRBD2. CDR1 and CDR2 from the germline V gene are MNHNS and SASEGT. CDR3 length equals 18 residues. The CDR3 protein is CASSEGMVWGGGTEKLFF. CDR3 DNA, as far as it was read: TGTGCCAGCAGTGAAGGGATGGTTTGGGGGGGAGGAACTGAAAAG.

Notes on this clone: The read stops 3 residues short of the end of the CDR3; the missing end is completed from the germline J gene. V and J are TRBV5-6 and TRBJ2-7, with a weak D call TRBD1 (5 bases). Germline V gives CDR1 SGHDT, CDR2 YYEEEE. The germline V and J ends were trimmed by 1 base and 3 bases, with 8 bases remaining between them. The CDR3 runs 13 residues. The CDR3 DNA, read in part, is TGTGCCAGCAGCTTGCAGGGAATCTACGAG. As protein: CASSLQGIYE. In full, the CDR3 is CASSLQGIYEQYF.

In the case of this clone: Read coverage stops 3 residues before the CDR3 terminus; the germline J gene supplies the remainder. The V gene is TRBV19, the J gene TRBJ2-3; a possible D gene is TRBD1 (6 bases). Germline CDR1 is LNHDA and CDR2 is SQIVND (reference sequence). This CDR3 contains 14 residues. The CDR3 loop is CASSIRSGERPQYF. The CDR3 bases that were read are TGTGCCAGTAGTATTAGATCAGGGGAGAGGCCG.

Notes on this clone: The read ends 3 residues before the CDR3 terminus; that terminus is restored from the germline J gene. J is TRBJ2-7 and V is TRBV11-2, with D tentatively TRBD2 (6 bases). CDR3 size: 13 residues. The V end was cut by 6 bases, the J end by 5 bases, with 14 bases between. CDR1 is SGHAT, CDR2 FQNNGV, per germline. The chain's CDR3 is CASRERVHDEQYF. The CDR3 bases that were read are TGTGCCAGCAGGGAGCGGGTCCACGACGAG. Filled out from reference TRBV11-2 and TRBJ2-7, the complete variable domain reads EAGVAQSPRYKIIEKRQSVAFWCNPISGHATLYWYQQILGQGPKLLIQFQNNGVVDDSQLPKDRFSAERLKGVDSTLKIQPAKLEDSAVYLCASRERVHDEQYFGPGTRLTVT.

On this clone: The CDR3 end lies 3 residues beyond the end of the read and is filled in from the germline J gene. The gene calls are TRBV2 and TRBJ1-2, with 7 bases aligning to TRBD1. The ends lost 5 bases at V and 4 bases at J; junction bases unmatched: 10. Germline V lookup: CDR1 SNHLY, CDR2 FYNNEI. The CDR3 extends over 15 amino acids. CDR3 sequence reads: CASSRTGGGGYGYTF. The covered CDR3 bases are TGTGCCAGCAGTAGGACAGGTGGGGGAGGCTATGGC.

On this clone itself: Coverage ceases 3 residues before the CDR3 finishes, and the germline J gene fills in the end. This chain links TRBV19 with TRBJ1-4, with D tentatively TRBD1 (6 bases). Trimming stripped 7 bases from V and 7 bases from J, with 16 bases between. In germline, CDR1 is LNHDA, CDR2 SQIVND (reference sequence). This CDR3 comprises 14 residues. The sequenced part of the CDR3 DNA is TGTGCCAGTACCCCCGGCCAGGGGAGTGAAAAA. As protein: CASTPGQGSEK. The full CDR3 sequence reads CASTPGQGSEKLFF.

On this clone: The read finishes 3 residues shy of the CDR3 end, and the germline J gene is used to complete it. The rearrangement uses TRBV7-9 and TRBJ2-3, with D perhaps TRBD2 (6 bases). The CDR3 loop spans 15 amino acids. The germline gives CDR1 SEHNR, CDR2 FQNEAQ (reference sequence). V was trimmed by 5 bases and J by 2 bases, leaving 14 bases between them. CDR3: CASSPPRGLTDTQYF. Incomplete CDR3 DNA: TGTGCCAGCAGCCCCCCTCGGGGACTCACAGATACG.

CDR3 sequence: CASSLVVGQGIIYDYTF. The covered CDR3 bases are TGCGCCAGCAGCTTGGTTGTTGGGCAGGGTATTATCTACGAC. This chain connects TRBV5-1 to TRBJ1-2, with D perhaps TRBD1 (5 bases). From the germline J gene comes the end of the CDR3, since the read stops 3 residues before it. The V gene's germline CDR1 is SGHRS and CDR2 YFSETQ. This CDR3 is built from 17 residues. The whole variable domain, remainder taken from reference TRBV5-1 and TRBJ1-2, is KAGVTQTPRYLIKTRGQQVTLSCSPISGHRSVSWYQQTPGQGLQFLFEYFSETQRNKGNFPGRFSGRQFSNSRSEMNVSTLELGDSALYLCASSLVVGQGIIYDYTFGSGTRLTVV.

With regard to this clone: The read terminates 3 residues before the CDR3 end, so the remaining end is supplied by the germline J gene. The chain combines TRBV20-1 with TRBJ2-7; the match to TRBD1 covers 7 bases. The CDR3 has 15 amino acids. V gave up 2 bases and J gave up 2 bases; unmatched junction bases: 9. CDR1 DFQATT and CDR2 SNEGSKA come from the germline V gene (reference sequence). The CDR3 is CSARPPGQRTYEQYF. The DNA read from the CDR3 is TGCAGTGCTAGACCGCCGGGACAGCGGACCTACGAG.

The CDR3 is CASSPTGGTDTQYF. The CDR3 bases that were read are TGTGCCAGCAGCCCAACAGGGGGCACAGATACG. The rearrangement links TRBV7-3 to TRBJ2-3; 7 positions agree with TRBD1. The read finishes 3 residues shy of the CDR3 end, and the germline J gene is used to complete it. V dropped 5 bases and J dropped 1; count of bases not matched to a gene: 3. The CDR3 extends over 14 amino acids. Germline CDR1 and CDR2: SGHTA and FQGTGA.

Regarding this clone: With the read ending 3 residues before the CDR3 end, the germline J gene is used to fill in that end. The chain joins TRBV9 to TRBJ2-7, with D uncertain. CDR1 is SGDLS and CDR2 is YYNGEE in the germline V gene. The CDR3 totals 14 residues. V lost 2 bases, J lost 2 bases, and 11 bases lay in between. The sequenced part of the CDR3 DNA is TGTGCCAGCAGCGTTGCAGCGACCGCCTACGAG. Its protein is CASSVAATAYE. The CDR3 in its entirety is CASSVAATAYEQYF.

CDR3 DNA (partial): TGTGCCAGCAGACGCAGAGCCGGGACAGGGGTCAATCAGCCG. Translation: CASRRRAGTGVNQP. The entire CDR3 sequence reads CASRRRAGTGVNQPQYF. This chain links TRBV2 with TRBJ2-3; 10 nucleotides match TRBD1. With the read ending 3 residues before the CDR3 end, the germline J gene is used to fill in that end. CDR1 is SNHLY and CDR2 is FYNNEI in the germline V gene. The CDR3 is made up of 17 amino acids.

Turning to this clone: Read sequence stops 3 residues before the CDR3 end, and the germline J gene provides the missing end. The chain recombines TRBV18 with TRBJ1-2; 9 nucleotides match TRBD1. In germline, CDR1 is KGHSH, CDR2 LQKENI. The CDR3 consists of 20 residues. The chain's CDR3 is CASSPIGQTFLRTGVYDYTF. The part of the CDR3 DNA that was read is TGTGCCAGCTCACCAATCGGACAGACTTTCCTCCGGACAGGGGTCTACGAC.

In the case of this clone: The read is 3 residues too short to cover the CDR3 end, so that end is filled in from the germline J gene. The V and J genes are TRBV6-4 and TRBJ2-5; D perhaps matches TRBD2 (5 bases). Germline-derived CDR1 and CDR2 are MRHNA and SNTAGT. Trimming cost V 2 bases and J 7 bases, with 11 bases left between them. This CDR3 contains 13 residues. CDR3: CASSDTDSGTQYF. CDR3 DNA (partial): TGTGCCAGCAGTGACACGGACTCTGGGACC.

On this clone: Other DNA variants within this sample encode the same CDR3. The sequenced CDR3 bases are TGCAGTGCTAGAGATTTGGGACCCGGGACAGCCTATTACAATGAG. The encoded protein is CSARDLGPGTAYYNE. The full CDR3 is CSARDLGPGTAYYNEQFF. This chain connects TRBV20-1 to TRBJ2-1; 7 bases line up with TRBD1. The read comes to an end 3 residues before the CDR3 does, leaving the germline J gene to fill in the end. The germline V gene has CDR1 DFQATT and CDR2 SNEGSKA (reference sequence). V shed 0 bases, J shed 4 bases, and the junction held 15 bases outside the gene matches. The CDR3 contains 18 residues.

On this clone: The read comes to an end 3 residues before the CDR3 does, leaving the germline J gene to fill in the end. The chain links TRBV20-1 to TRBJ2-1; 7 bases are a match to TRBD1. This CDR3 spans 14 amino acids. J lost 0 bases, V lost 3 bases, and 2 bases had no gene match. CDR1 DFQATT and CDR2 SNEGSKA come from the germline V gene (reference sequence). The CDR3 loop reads CSARTGSSYNEQFF. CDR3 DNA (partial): TGCAGTGCTAGGACAGGGAGCTCCTACAATGAG.

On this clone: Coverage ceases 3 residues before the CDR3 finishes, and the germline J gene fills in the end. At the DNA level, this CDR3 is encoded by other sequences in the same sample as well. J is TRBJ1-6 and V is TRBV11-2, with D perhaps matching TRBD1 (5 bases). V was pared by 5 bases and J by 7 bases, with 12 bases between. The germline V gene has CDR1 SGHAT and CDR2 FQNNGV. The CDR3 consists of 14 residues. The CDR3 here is CASSKGLINSPLHF. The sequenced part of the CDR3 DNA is TGTGCCAGCAGCAAGGGGCTCATAAATTCACCC. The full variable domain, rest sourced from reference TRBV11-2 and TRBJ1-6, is EAGVAQSPRYKIIEKRQSVAFWCNPISGHATLYWYQQILGQGPKLLIQFQNNGVVDDSQLPKDRFSAERLKGVDSTLKIQPAKLEDSAVYLCASSKGLINSPLHFGNGTRLTVT.

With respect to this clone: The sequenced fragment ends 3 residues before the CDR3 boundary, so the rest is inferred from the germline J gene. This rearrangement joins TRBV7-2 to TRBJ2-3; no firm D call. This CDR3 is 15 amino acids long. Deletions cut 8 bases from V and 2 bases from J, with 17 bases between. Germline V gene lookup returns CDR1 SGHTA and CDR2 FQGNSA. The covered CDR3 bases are TGTGCCAGCCGACGACTGAGCGACTTCACAGATACG. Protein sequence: CASRRLSDFTDT. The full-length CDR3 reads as CASRRLSDFTDTQYF. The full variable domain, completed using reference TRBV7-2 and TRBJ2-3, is GAGVSQSPSNKVTEKGKDVELRCDPISGHTALYWYRQSLGQGLEFLIYFQGNSAPDKSGLPSDRFSAERTGGSVSTLTIQRTQQEDSAVYLCASRRLSDFTDTQYFGPGTRLTVL.

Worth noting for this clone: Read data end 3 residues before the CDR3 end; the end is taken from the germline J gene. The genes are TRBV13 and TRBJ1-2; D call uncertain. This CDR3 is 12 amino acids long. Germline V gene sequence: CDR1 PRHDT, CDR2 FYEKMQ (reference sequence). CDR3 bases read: TGTGCCAGCAGCGCTACTAGCGCAGAC. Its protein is CASSATSAD. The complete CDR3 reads CASSATSADYTF.

This CDR3 is CSARADRANYGYTF. CDR3 DNA, as far as it was read: TGCAGTGCTAGAGCCGACAGAGCTAACTATGGC. The chain has TRBV20-1 and TRBJ1-2; TRBD1 might be the D (5 bases). The read ends 3 residues before the CDR3 terminus; that terminus is restored from the germline J gene. Trimming stripped 1 base from V and 0 bases from J, with 9 bases between. The V gene's germline CDR1 is DFQATT and CDR2 SNEGSKA (reference sequence). The CDR3 is 14 amino acids.

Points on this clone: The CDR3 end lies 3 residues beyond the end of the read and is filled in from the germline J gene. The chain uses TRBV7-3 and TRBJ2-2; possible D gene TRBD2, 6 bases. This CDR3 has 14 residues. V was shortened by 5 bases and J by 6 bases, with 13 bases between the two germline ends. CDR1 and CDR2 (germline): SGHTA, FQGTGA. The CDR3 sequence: CASSRGGSSGELFF. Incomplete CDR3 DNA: TGTGCCAGCAGCCGGGGAGGCTCGTCCGGGGAG.